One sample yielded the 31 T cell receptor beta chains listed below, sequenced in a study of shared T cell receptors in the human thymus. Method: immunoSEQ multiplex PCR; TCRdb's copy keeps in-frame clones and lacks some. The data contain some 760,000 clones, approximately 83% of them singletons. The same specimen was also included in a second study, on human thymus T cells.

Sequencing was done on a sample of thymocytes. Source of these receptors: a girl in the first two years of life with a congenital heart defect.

Here the CDR3 reads CASSSQGGTEAFF. CDR3 DNA: TGTGCCAGCTCATCTCAGGGGGGCACTGAAGCTTTCTTT. The chain uses TRBV27 and TRBJ1-1; TRBD1 matches at 7 bases. J was trimmed by 4 bases and V by 8 bases; bases with no gene match: 7. CDR1 is MNHEY, CDR2 SMNVEV, per germline (reference sequence). The CDR3 is made up of 13 amino acids.

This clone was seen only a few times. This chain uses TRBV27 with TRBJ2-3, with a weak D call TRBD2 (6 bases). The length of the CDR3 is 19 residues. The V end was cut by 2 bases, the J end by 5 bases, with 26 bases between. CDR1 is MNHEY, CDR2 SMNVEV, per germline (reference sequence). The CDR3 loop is CASSLGSGLGPSAIDTQYF. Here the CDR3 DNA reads TGTGCCAGCAGTTTAGGGTCTGGGCTAGGGCCTAGCGCGATAGATACGCAGTATTTT.

DNA for the CDR3: TGTGCCAGCAGCCCAAGGACCGGGACTAGCGGGGGCACAGATACGCAGTATTTT. Its translation: CASSPRTGTSGGTDTQYF. The chain uses TRBV7-9 and TRBJ2-3; TRBD2 agrees at 13 bases. Germline trimming cut 5 bases from V and 1 base from J; bases unmatched to any gene: 9. This CDR3 has 18 residues. The germline V gene encodes CDR1 SEHNR and CDR2 FQNEAQ (reference sequence).

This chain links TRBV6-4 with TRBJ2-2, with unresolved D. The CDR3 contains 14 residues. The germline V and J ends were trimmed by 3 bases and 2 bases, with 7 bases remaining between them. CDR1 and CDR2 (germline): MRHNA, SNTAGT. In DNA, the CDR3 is TGTGCCAGCAGTGATAGGAGCAACACCGGGGAGCTGTTTTTT. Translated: CASSDRSNTGELFF.

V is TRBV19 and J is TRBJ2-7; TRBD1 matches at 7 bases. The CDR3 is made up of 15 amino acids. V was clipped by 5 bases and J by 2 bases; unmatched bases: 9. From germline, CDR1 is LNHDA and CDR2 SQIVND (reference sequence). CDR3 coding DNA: TGTGCCAGTAGTCTAAACCGGGACAGCCCCTACGAGCAGTACTTC. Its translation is CASSLNRDSPYEQYF.

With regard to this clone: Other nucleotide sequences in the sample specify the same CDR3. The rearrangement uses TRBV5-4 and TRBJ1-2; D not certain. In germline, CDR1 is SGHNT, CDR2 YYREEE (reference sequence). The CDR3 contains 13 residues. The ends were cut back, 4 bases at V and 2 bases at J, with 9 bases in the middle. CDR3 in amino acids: CASSLNSNYGYTF. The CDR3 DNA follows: TGTGCCAGCAGCCTAAATTCGAACTATGGCTACACCTTC.

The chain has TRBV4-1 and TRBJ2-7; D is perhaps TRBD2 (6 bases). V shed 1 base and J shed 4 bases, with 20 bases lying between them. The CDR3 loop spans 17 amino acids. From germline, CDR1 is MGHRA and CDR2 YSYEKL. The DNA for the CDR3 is TGCGCCAGCAGCCAAGCCTCCGGAGCGGGCGGATATTACGAGCAGTACTTC. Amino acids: CASSQASGAGGYYEQYF.

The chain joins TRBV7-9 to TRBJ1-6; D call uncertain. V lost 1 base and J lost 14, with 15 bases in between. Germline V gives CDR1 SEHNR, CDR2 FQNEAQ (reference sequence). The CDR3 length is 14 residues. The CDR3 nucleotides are TGTGCCAGCAGCTTAGAGAACGGAGCCATAACCCTCCACTTT. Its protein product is CASSLENGAITLHF.

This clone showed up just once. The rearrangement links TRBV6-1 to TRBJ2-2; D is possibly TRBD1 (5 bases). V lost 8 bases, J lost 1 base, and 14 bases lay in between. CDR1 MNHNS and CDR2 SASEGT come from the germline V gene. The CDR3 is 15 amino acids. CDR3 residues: CASYQGSVNTGELFF. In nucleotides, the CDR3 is TGTGCCAGCTATCAGGGATCGGTGAACACCGGGGAGCTGTTTTTT.

The CDR3 coding sequence is TGTGCCACCAGCAGAGATAATTGGGAGGATGGCTACACCTTC. Its protein is CATSRDNWEDGYTF. This sequence joins TRBV15 and TRBJ1-2; D unresolved. The ends were cut back, 0 bases at V and 6 bases at J, with 11 bases in the middle. Germline-derived CDR1 and CDR2 are LNHNV and YYDKDF (reference sequence). The CDR3 totals 14 residues. Using reference TRBV15 and TRBJ1-2 for the parts outside the CDR3, the full variable domain is DAMVIQNPRYQVTQFGKPVTLSCSQTLNHNVMYWYQQKSSQAPKLLFHYYDKDFNNEADTPDNFQSRRPNTSFCFLDIRSPGLGDTAMYLCATSRDNWEDGYTFGSGTRLTVV.

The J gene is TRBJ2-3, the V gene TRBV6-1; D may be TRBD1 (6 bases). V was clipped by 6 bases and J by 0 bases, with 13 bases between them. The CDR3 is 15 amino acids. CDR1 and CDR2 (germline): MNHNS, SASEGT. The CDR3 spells CASSYRVVSTDTQYF. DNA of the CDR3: TGTGCCAGCAGCTACAGGGTCGTGAGCACAGATACGCAGTATTTT.

Here the CDR3 reads CASSLPGLADQQYF. The CDR3 coding sequence is TGTGCCAGCAGCTTACCGGGACTAGCGGACCAGCAGTACTTC. This chain joins TRBV7-2 and TRBJ2-7; 11 bases are shared with TRBD2. Germline assignment: CDR1 SGHTA and CDR2 FQGNSA. The V and J ends lost 2 bases and 8 bases, in that order; junction bases with no gene match: 5. CDR3 length: 14 amino acids.

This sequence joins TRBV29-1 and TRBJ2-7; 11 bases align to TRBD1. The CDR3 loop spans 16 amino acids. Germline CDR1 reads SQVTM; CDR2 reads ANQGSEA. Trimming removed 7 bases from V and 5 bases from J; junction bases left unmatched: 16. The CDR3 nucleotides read TGCAGCGCCAGTACAAAGGACAGGGGGCGAAGGGACGAGCAGTACTTC. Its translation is CSASTKDRGRRDEQYF.

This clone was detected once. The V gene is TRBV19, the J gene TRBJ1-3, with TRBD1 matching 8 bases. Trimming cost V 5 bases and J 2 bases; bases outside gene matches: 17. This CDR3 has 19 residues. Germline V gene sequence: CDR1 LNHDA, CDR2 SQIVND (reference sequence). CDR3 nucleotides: TGTGCCAGTAGTTTCAAACGGACAGGGCTGAAACGCCCTGGAAACACCATATATTTT. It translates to CASSFKRTGLKRPGNTIYF.

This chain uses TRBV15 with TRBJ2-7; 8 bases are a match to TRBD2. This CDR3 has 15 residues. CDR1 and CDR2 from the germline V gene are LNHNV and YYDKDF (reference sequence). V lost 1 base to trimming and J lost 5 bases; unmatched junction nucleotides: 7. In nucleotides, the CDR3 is TGTGCCACCAGCAGAGTCCCCCTAGCGGGCAACGAGCAGTACTTC. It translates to CATSRVPLAGNEQYF.

The chain's CDR3 is CASRDTGGKTQYF. CDR3 sequence (DNA): TGTGCCAGCAGAGACACAGGGGGAAAGACCCAGTACTTC. The chain links TRBV2 to TRBJ2-5; 8 positions match TRBD1. CDR1 SNHLY and CDR2 FYNNEI come from the germline V gene. The CDR3 extends over 13 amino acids. V was pared by 6 bases and J by 6 bases, with 6 bases of the junction left unmatched.

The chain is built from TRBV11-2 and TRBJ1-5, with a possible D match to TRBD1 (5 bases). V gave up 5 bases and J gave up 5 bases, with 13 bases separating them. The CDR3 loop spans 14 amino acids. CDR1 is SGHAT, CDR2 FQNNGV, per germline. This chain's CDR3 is CASSLTRQYQPQHF. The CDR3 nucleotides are TGTGCCAGCAGCCTAACACGACAGTATCAGCCCCAGCATTTT.

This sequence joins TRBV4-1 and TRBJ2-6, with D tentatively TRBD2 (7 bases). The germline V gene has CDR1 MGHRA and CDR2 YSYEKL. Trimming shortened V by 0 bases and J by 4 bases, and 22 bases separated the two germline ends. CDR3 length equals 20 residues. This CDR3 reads CASSQEGGGGDRKGANVLTF. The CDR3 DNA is TGCGCCAGCAGCCAAGAAGGGGGGGGAGGAGACAGAAAAGGGGCCAACGTCCTGACTTTC.

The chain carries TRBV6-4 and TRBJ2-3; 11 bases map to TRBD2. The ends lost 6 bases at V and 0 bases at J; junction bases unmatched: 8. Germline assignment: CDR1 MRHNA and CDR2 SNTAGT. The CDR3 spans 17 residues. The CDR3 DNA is TGTGCCAGCAGCTCTAGCGGGGGGTCAACTAGCACAGATACGCAGTATTTT. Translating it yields CASSSSGGSTSTDTQYF.

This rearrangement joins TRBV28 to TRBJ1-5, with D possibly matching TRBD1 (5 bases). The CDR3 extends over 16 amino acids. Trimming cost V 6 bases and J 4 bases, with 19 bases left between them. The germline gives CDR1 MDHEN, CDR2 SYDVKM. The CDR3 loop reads CASSLTAPRVNQPQHF. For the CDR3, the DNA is TGTGCCAGCAGCCTGACAGCCCCTAGAGTAAATCAGCCCCAGCATTTT.

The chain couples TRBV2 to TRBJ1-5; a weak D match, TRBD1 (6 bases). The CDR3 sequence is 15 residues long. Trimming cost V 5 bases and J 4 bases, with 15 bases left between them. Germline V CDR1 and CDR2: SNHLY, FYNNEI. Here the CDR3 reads CASSRDRSPNQPQHF. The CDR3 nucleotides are TGTGCCAGCAGTAGAGACAGGTCCCCAAATCAGCCCCAGCATTTT.

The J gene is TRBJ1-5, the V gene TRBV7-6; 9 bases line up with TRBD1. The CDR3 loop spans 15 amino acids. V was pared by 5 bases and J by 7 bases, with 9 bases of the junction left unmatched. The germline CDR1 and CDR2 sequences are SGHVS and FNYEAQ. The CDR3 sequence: CASSPTQGARQPQHF. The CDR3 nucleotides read TGTGCCAGCAGCCCGACACAGGGGGCGCGGCAGCCCCAGCATTTT.

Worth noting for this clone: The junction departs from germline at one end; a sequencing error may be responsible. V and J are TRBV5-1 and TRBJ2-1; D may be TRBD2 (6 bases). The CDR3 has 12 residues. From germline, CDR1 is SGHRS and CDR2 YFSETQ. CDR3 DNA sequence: TGCGCCAGCAGCTTGCCTCGCGGGGATCGGCTCTTC. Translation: CASSLPRGDRLF.

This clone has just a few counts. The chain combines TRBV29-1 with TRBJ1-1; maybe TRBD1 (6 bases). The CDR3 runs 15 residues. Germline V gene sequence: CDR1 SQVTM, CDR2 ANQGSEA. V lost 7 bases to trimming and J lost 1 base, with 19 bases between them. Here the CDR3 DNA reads TGCAGCGGATTACAGGGTCCCACAACGAACACTGAAGCTTTCTTT. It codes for CSGLQGPTTNTEAFF. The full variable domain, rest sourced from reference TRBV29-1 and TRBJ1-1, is SAVISQKPSRDICQRGTSLTIQCQVDSQVTMMFWYRQQPGQSLTLIATANQGSEATYESGFVIDKFPISRPNLTFSTLTVSNMSPEDSSIYLCSGLQGPTTNTEAFFGQGTRLTVV.

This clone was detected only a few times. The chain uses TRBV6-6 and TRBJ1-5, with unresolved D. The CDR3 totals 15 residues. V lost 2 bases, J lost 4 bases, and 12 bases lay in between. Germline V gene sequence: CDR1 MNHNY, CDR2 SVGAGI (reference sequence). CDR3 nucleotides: TGTGCCAGCAGTTACGTCGGGATCCCGAATCAGCCCCAGCATTTT. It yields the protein CASSYVGIPNQPQHF.

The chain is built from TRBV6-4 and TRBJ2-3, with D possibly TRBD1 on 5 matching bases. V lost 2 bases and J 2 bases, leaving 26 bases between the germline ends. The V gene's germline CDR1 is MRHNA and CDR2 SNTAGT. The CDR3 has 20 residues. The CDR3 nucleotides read TGTGCCAGCAGTGACACAATAGGGCCAGGGCAGGATGGACACACAGATACGCAGTATTTT. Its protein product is CASSDTIGPGQDGHTDTQYF.

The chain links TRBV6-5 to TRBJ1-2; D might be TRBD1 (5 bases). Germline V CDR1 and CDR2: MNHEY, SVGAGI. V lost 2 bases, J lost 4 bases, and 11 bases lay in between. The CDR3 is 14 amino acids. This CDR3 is CASSYHRRGYGYTF. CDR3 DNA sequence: TGTGCCAGCAGTTACCACAGGAGAGGCTATGGCTACACCTTC.

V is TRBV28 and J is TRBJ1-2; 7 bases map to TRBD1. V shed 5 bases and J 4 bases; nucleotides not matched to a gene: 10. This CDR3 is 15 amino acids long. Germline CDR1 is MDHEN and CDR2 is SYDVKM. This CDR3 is CASSESEGARYGYTF. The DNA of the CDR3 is TGTGCCAGCAGTGAATCGGAGGGGGCTCGCTATGGCTACACCTTC.

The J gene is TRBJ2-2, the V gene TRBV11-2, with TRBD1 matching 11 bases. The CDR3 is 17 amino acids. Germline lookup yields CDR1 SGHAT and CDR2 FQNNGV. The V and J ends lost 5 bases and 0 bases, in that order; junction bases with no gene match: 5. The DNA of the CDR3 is TGTGCCAGCAGCGTAGGGGGACAGGGGGCGAACACCGGGGAGCTGTTTTTT. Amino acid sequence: CASSVGGQGANTGELFF.

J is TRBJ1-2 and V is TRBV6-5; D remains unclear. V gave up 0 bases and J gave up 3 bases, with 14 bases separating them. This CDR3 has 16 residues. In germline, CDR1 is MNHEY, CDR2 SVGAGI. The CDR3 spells CASSYSVEVGDYGYTF. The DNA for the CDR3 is TGTGCCAGCAGTTACTCGGTCGAGGTCGGGGACTATGGCTACACCTTC.

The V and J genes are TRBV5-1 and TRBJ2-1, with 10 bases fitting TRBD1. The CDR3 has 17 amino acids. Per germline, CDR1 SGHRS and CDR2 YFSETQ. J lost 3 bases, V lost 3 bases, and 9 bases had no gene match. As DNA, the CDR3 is TGCGCCAGCAGCTCCTACCGACAGGGGGCAGACTACAATGAGCAGTTCTTC. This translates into CASSSYRQGADYNEQFF. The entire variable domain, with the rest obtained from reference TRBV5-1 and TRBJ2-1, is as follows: KAGVTQTPRYLIKTRGQQVTLSCSPISGHRSVSWYQQTPGQGLQFLFEYFSETQRNKGNFPGRFSGRQFSNSRSEMNVSTLELGDSALYLCASSSYRQGADYNEQFFGPGTRLTVL.